One sample yielded the 17 T cell receptor beta chains listed below, sequenced in a study of Graves' ophthalmopathy and Graves' hyperthyroidism. Scientists amplified the TCR beta CDR3 regions from RNA transcripts. The first-round RT-PCR employed HTBI primers together with the Qiagen OneStep RT-PCR kit. A multiplex PCR was then performed as the second round. One entry per CDR3 protein, called by TCRdb with MiXCR from the multiplex PCR reads. The sample lists roughly 610,000 distinct CDR3 sequences; 22% were seen once. The material sequenced was peripheral blood. These receptors came from a woman between 18 and 30 years old with stable Graves' hyperthyroidism. Some clones in this sample may be carry-over from other donors' samples.

This sequence joins TRBV6-1 and TRBJ1-2; 9 positions agree with TRBD1. Germline V CDR1 and CDR2: MNHNS, SASEGT. Trimming at V came to 6 bases and at J to 4 bases, leaving 9 bases not matched to a gene. The CDR3 contains 15 residues. The CDR3 sequence is CASRPGDRDRYGYTF. The CDR3 DNA reads TGTGCCAGCAGGCCGGGGGACAGGGACCGCTATGGCTACACCTTC.

In its sample, this clonotype was seen a few times. The chain combines TRBV15 with TRBJ2-7, with D possibly matching TRBD1 (5 bases). The V end was cut by 5 bases, the J end by 4 bases, with 18 bases between. Looked up from germline, CDR1 is LNHNV and CDR2 is YYDKDF (reference sequence). The CDR3 contains 15 residues. The CDR3 sequence: CATSRDLQVSYEQYF. Here the CDR3 DNA reads TGTGCCACCAGCCGTGACCTACAGGTCTCGTACGAGCAGTACTTC.

This clonotype was counted between two and nine times. This chain joins TRBV18 and TRBJ1-1; a possible D gene is TRBD1 (6 bases). The CDR3 runs to 16 residues. CDR1 is KGHSH and CDR2 is LQKENI in the germline V gene. The germline V and J ends were trimmed by 3 bases and 1 base, with 15 bases remaining between them. The chain's CDR3 is CASSPYREVGNTEAFF. The CDR3 DNA is TGTGCCAGCTCACCGTACAGGGAAGTTGGGAACACTGAAGCTTTCTTT.

This clonotype was seen a handful of times. A read error may be the cause here, since a much bigger clone is one base away. The chain employs TRBV2 and TRBJ1-6; no firm D call. This CDR3 contains 15 residues. Germline V CDR1 and CDR2: SNHLY, FYNNEI. The CDR3 region is CASSGGESYNSHLHF. The CDR3 DNA reads as TGTGCCAGCAGTGGTGGGGAGTCCTATAATTCACACCTCCACTTT.

In its sample, this clonotype was seen a few times. The rearrangement links TRBV14 to TRBJ2-7; D is uncertain. V dropped 1 base and J dropped 2 bases, with 6 bases sitting between them. The germline CDR1 and CDR2 sequences are SGHDN and FVKESK. The CDR3 runs to 13 residues. The CDR3, as DNA: TGTGCCAGCAGCCAAGCGTGGCCCTACGAGCAGTACTTC. Translation gives CASSQAWPYEQYF.

In its sample, this clonotype was seen many times. V gene TRBV12-3 or TRBV12-4 combines with J gene TRBJ1-1, with a weak D call TRBD1 (6 bases). This CDR3 region has 12 residues. The V and J ends lost 11 bases and 1 base respectively, with 11 bases between them. Here the CDR3 DNA reads TGTGCCGCCCACAGGGCGAACACTGAAGCTTTCTTT. Encoded protein: CAAHRANTEAFF.

A remark on this clonotype: The junction departs from germline at one end; a sequencing error may be responsible. This chain joins TRBV4-1 and TRBJ2-7; D possibly corresponds to TRBD2 (6 bases). Germline V lookup: CDR1 MGHRA, CDR2 YSYEKL. CDR3 length: 14 residues. The CDR3 here is CASSQVLQDYELYF. The CDR3 DNA is TGCGCCAGCAGCCAAGTGTTACAGGACTACGAGCTGTACTTC.

A note on this clonotype: One base away lies a much larger clone, so this may be a sequencing read error. The chain joins TRBV9 to TRBJ1-6, with 8 bases aligning to TRBD1. This CDR3 is built from 16 residues. Germline V lookup: CDR1 SGDLS, CDR2 YYNGEE. CDR3 residues: CVSSAIDRGLNSPLHF. The CDR3 DNA reads TGTGTCAGCAGCGCAATAGACAGGGGTCTTAATTCACCCCTCCACTTT.

There are many counts of this clonotype. The genes are TRBV9 and TRBJ2-7, with TRBD2 as a possible D gene (6 bases). Deletions cut 4 bases from V and 4 bases from J, with 15 bases between. CDR1 and CDR2 from the germline V gene are SGDLS and YYNGEE. The CDR3 sequence is 14 residues long. CDR3: CASSLSGTLYEQYF. CDR3 in DNA: TGTGCCAGCAGCCTCTCCGGGACTCTGTACGAGCAGTACTTC.

This clonotype has just one count. The rearrangement joins TRBV28 to TRBJ1-5; TRBD1 aligns across 12 bases. CDR3 length: 15 residues. Germline trimming cut 3 bases from V and 11 bases from J; bases unmatched to any gene: 8. The V gene's germline CDR1 is MDHEN and CDR2 SYDVKM. CDR3 residues: CASSLGGTGGGTQHF. The CDR3 DNA sequence: TGTGCCAGCAGTTTGGGGGGGACAGGGGGCGGGACCCAGCATTTT.

There are a few counts of this clonotype. This chain joins TRBV28 and TRBJ2-7; 10 bases agree with TRBD2. The CDR3 runs 12 residues. CDR1 MDHEN and CDR2 SYDVKM come from the germline V gene. With V trimmed by 5 bases and J by 9 bases, 4 bases remained unmatched. The CDR3 nucleotides are TGTGCCAGCAGTGCCGGACTAGCGGTGCAGTACTTC. Encoded protein: CASSAGLAVQYF.

This clonotype was picked up many times. J is TRBJ1-6 and V is TRBV28, with D uncertain. Germline V gives CDR1 MDHEN, CDR2 SYDVKM. The ends were cut back, 6 bases at V and 10 bases at J, with 16 bases in the middle. The CDR3 sequence is 14 residues long. The CDR3: CASSLRGLESPLHF. CDR3 DNA sequence: TGTGCCAGCAGCCTCCGGGGTTTAGAGTCACCCCTCCACTTT.

This clonotype was detected only a few times. The J gene is TRBJ2-7, the V gene TRBV28, with D possibly being TRBD2 (6 bases). The CDR3 length is 13 residues. The germline CDR1 and CDR2 sequences are MDHEN and SYDVKM. The V and J ends lost 2 bases and 4 bases respectively, with 9 bases between them. CDR3 residues: CASSLRGRYEQYF. DNA of the CDR3: TGTGCCAGCAGTTTACGGGGGAGGTACGAGCAGTACTTC.

The chain couples TRBV11-2 to TRBJ2-7; TRBD2 matches at 14 bases. J gave up 7 bases and V 5 bases, and 7 bases lay outside the gene matches. This CDR3 region has 15 residues. The V gene's germline CDR1 is SGHAT and CDR2 FQNNGV. The CDR3 DNA sequence: TGTGCCAGCAGCCCCTCCGGGACTAGCGGGAGAGAGCAGTACTTC. It translates to CASSPSGTSGREQYF.

This clonotype was counted only a few times. The rearrangement uses TRBV7-3 and TRBJ1-5; TRBD1 matches 7 bases. The length of the CDR3 is 16 residues. The V gene end was trimmed by 2 bases and the J gene end by 3 bases; junction bases not matched to a gene: 7. The germline V gene encodes CDR1 SGHTA and CDR2 FQGTGA. The DNA of the CDR3 is TGTGCCAGCAGCTTACACAGGGGCAACATCAATCAGCCCCAGCATTTT. This sequence encodes CASSLHRGNINQPQHF.

The rearrangement joins TRBV12-3 or TRBV12-4 to TRBJ2-5, with D possibly being TRBD2 (6 bases). V was shortened by 9 bases and J by 5 bases, with 19 bases between the two germline ends. The CDR3 extends over 14 amino acids. The CDR3 nucleotides are TGTGCCAGTAGACTAGAACCACCGCTCGAGACCCAGTACTTC. Encoded protein: CASRLEPPLETQYF.

This clonotype was seen many times. The V gene is TRBV27, the J gene TRBJ1-6, with 8 bases identical to TRBD1. This CDR3 contains 15 residues. V gave up 5 bases and J gave up 8 bases; unmatched junction bases: 8. The V gene's germline CDR1 is MNHEY and CDR2 SMNVEV (reference sequence). CDR3 residues: CASSTDRGGDSPLHF. CDR3 sequence (DNA): TGTGCCAGCAGTACCGACAGGGGAGGAGATTCACCCCTCCACTTT.